Listed below are T cell receptor beta chains from one sample, sequenced in a study of cytomegalovirus exposure and HLA in healthy donors. Repertoires were generated with immunoSEQ multiplex PCR, while TCRdb's copy carries only in-frame clones and drops some. The sample includes around 300,000 clones, approximately 84% of them seen just once. Material for sequencing was PBMCs. The receptors derive from a middle-aged woman in good health and CMV-seropositive. CDR3s include the opening cysteine and the closing phenylalanine or tryptophan. A D gene is named only where the DNA matches it firmly. The size entry is marked missing in some rows and otherwise reads once, few, many or a size class.

TRBJ1-1 | - | - | TRBV2 | CASRGGEVGNTEAFF | TGTGCCAGCAGGGGAGGGGAAGTAGGGAACACTGAAGCTTTCTTT
TRBJ1-2 | - | TRBD1 | TRBV19 | CASSTDRGGGYGYTF | TGTGCCAGTAGTACTGACAGGGGAGGAGGCTATGGCTACACCTTC
TRBJ2-3 | - | TRBD2 | TRBV2 | CASRAYPTSGWPPRADTQYF | TGTGCCAGCAGGGCTTACCCGACTAGCGGGTGGCCCCCTAGAGCAGATACGCAGTATTTT
TRBJ2-1 | - | - | TRBV11-2 | CASRPGEGYNEQFF | TGTGCCAGCAGGCCGGGAGAAGGCTACAATGAGCAGTTCTTC
TRBJ1-6 | - | TRBD1 | TRBV5-6 | CASSGGTGYNSPLHF | TGTGCCAGCAGCGGCGGGACAGGGTATAATTCACCCCTCCACTTT
TRBJ2-2 | once | TRBD2 | TRBV2 | CASSGTSGTTGELFF | TGTGCCAGCAGTGGGACTAGCGGGACTACCGGGGAGCTGTTTTTT
TRBJ1-1 | - | - | TRBV18 | CASSPLQVDTEAFF | TGTGCCAGCTCACCACTTCAGGTGGACACTGAAGCTTTCTTT
TRBJ1-1 | - | - | TRBV7-8 | CASSSPRQEAFF | TGTGCCAGCAGCTCCCCCAGGCAGGAAGCTTTCTTT
TRBJ2-7 | - | TRBD2 | TRBV25-1 | CASTLGLAGGEQYF | TGTGCCAGCACCCTGGGGCTAGCGGGAGGCGAGCAGTACTTC
TRBJ1-6 | - | - | TRBV28 | CASLEGQVRAPLHF | TGTGCCAGTTTGGAGGGGCAGGTACGCGCTCCCCTCCACTTT
TRBJ2-1 | - | - | TRBV27 | CASSFSRQAERQFF | TGTGCCAGCAGTTTTTCTCGACAGGCGGAGAGGCAGTTCTTC
TRBJ1-3 | - | TRBD1 | TRBV6-5 | CASSRGDSSGNTIYF | TGTGCCAGCAGCCGAGGGGACAGCTCTGGAAACACCATATATTTT
TRBJ2-3 | few | - | TRBV25-1 | CASSDLAGIFDTQYF | TGTGCCAGCAGTGATTTAGCAGGGATTTTTGATACGCAGTATTTT
TRBJ2-5 | - | TRBD1 | TRBV4-1 | CASSLGTGGMETQYF | TGCGCCAGCAGCCTTGGGACAGGGGGCATGGAGACCCAGTACTTC
TRBJ2-7 | once | TRBD1 | TRBV5-6 | CASSNMAAGQGEDEQYF | TGTGCCAGCAGTAATATGGCTGCGGGACAGGGAGAGGACGAGCAGTACTTC
TRBJ2-1 | - | - | TRBV7-2 | CASSLESLGAYNEQFF | TGTGCCAGCAGCTTAGAGAGCTTGGGAGCCTACAATGAGCAGTTCTTC
TRBJ1-2 | - | TRBD1 | TRBV6-1 | CASSGGVAGGNYGYTF | TGTGCCAGCAGTGGTGGGGTGGCAGGGGGTAACTATGGCTACACCTTC
TRBJ2-1 | - | TRBD1 | TRBV6-6 | CASRPTGGFEQFF | TGTGCCAGCAGACCGACAGGGGGCTTTGAGCAGTTCTTC
TRBJ2-7 | - | TRBD2 | TRBV18 | CASSPQRGLASYEQYF | TGTGCCAGCTCACCACAGCGGGGACTAGCTTCCTACGAGCAGTACTTC
TRBJ1-6 | - | - | TRBV7-2 | CASSSPGESYNSPLHF | TGTGCCAGCAGTTCCCCGGGGGAAAGCTATAATTCACCCCTCCACTTT
TRBJ1-1 | - | TRBD1 | TRBV5-6 | CASSLYVDRVKNTEAFF | TGTGCCAGCAGCTTGTACGTCGACAGGGTGAAGAACACTGAAGCTTTCTTT
TRBJ1-6 | once | TRBD1 | TRBV7-2 | CASSFKAGGFSPLHF | TGTGCCAGCAGCTTTAAGGCAGGGGGCTTTTCACCCCTCCACTTT
TRBJ2-3 | - | TRBD2 | TRBV5-1 | CASSLPSGPWADTQYF | TGCGCCAGCAGCTTGCCTAGCGGGCCCTGGGCAGATACGCAGTATTTT
TRBJ1-1 | - | - | TRBV19 | CASSIVAGMNTEAFF | TGTGCCAGTAGTATAGTCGCAGGGATGAACACTGAAGCTTTCTTT
TRBJ1-1 | - | TRBD1 | TRBV9 | CASTTDRVPNTEAFF | TGTGCCAGCACCACCGACAGGGTACCGAACACTGAAGCTTTCTTT
TRBJ2-2 | - | - | TRBV19 | CASTSAMKLNTGELFF | TGTGCCAGTACCTCTGCGATGAAACTGAACACCGGGGAGCTGTTTTTT
TRBJ1-2 | - | - | TRBV28 | CASSLFSPGGYTF | TGTGCCAGCAGTTTATTTTCGCCAGGTGGCTACACCTTC
TRBJ2-7 | - | TRBD2 | TRBV7-2 | CASSQGLKGLAVREQYF | TGTGCCAGCAGCCAAGGGCTCAAAGGACTAGCGGTCCGTGAGCAGTACTTC
TRBJ1-2 | - | - | TRBV19 | CASSIRDYGYTF | TGTGCCAGTAGTATTCGGGACTATGGCTACACCTTC
TRBJ1-5 | - | TRBD1 | TRBV5-1 | CASSLTTGGHQPQHF | TGCGCCAGCAGCTTGACGACAGGGGGCCATCAGCCCCAGCATTTT
TRBJ2-7 | - | TRBD1 | TRBV7-9 | CASSSDRGFAYEQYF | TGTGCCAGCAGCTCCGACAGGGGGTTCGCCTACGAGCAGTACTTC
TRBJ2-7 | - | - | TRBV12-5 | CASGLRDEQYF | TGTGCTAGTGGTTTGCGCGACGAGCAGTACTTC
TRBJ1-2 | - | - | TRBV28 | CASSSPSLGGGYYGYTF | TGTGCCAGCAGTTCTCCTAGCCTGGGAGGGGGGTACTATGGCTACACCTTC
TRBJ2-7 | - | - | TRBV2 | CASSPTAGEQYF | TGTGCCAGCAGTCCTACCGCTGGCGAGCAGTACTTC
TRBJ1-2 | - | TRBD1 | TRBV14 | CASSSIDRVSYGYTF | TGTGCCAGCAGCTCAATCGACAGGGTTTCCTATGGCTACACCTTC
TRBJ1-1 | - | - | TRBV18 | CASSPTRGTEAFF | TGTGCCAGCTCACCAACCCGGGGCACTGAAGCTTTCTTT
TRBJ2-7 | - | - | TRBV5-6 | CASSLVNYEQYF | TGTGCCAGCAGCTTGGTTAATTACGAGCAGTACTTC
TRBJ1-2 | - | TRBD1 | TRBV30 | CAWQHTGGTPLNYGYTF | TGTGCCTGGCAACACACAGGGGGAACCCCACTGAACTATGGCTACACCTTC
TRBJ2-1 | - | TRBD2 | TRBV5-1 | CASGSSTSGRADEQFF | TGCGCCAGCGGGTCATCTACTAGCGGGAGGGCCGATGAGCAGTTCTTC
TRBJ2-7 | - | - | TRBV11-1 | CASSSGLIYEQYF | TGTGCCAGCAGCTCCGGACTGATATACGAGCAGTACTTC
TRBJ2-7 | - | TRBD1 | TRBV11-2 | CASNQNRGHKYEQYF | TGTGCCAGCAACCAGAACAGGGGGCATAAGTACGAGCAGTACTTC
TRBJ1-1 | - | - | TRBV27 | CASSLNEEQNTEAFF | TGTGCCAGCAGTTTGAATGAGGAACAGAACACTGAAGCTTTCTTT
TRBJ1-1 | - | TRBD1 | TRBV11-3 | CASSRGDSLNTEAFF | TGTGCCAGCTCCCGAGGGGACAGTCTGAACACTGAAGCTTTCTTT
TRBJ1-2 | - | - | TRBV5-1 | CASSEYGYGYTF | TGCGCCAGCAGCGAGTATGGCTATGGCTACACCTTC
TRBJ2-3 | - | TRBD2 | TRBV10-3 | CAITPGTTNTDTQYF | TGTGCCATCACCCCCGGGACTACAAACACAGATACGCAGTATTTT
TRBJ2-2 | - | - | TRBV4-2 | CASSQPDLRVASGELFF | TGTGCCAGCAGCCAGCCCGATCTGAGGGTTGCGTCCGGGGAGCTGTTTTTT
TRBJ2-5 | - | - | TRBV7-9 | CASSLVPPSDKETQYF | TGTGCCAGCAGCTTAGTCCCCCCTAGCGACAAAGAGACCCAGTACTTC
TRBJ1-1 | - | - | TRBV7-9 | CSSSSPKTGVTEAFF | TGTTCCAGCAGCTCACCGAAAACAGGAGTTACTGAAGCTTTCTTT
TRBJ2-5 | - | - | TRBV9 | CASSGPNRETQYF | TGTGCCAGCAGCGGCCCTAATCGGGAGACCCAGTACTTC
TRBJ1-1 | - | TRBD1 | TRBV7-8 | CASSTDRGLGTEAFF | TGTGCCAGCAGCACGGACAGGGGGTTGGGCACTGAAGCTTTCTTT